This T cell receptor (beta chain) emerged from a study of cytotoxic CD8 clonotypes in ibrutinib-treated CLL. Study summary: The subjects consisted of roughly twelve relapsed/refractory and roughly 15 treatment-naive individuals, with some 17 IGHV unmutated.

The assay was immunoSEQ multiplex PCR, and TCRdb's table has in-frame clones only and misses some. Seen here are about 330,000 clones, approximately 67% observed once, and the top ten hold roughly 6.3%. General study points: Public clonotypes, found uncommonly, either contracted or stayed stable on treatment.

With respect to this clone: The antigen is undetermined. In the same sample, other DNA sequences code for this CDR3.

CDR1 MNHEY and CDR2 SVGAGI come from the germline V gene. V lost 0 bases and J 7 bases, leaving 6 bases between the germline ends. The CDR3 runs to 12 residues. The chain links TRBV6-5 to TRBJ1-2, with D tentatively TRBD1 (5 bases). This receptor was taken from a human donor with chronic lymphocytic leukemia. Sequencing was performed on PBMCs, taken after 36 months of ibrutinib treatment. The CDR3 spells CASSYSGGGYTF. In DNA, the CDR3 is TGTGCCAGCAGTTACTCGGGGGGTGGCTACACCTTC.